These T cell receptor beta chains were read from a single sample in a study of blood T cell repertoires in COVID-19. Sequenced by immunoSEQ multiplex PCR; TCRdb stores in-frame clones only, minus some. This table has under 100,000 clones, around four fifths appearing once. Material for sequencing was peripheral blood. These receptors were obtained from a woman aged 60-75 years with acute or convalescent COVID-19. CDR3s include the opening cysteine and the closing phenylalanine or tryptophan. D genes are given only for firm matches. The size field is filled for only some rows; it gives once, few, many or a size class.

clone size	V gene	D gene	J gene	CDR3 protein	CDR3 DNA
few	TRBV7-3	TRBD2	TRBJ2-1	CASSYNPGLAGHNEQFF	TGTGCCAGCAGCTATAATCCCGGACTAGCGGGGCACAATGAGCAGTTCTTC
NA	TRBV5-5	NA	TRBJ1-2	CASSSSPETNYGYTF	TGTGCCAGCAGCTCCTCGCCGGAGACTAACTATGGCTACACCTTC
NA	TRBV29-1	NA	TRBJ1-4	CSVEWTNEKLFF	TGCAGCGTCGAGTGGACTAATGAAAAACTGTTTTTT
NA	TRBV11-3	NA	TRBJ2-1	CASSPGGYNEQFF	TGTGCCAGCAGCCCCGGTGGCTACAATGAGCAGTTCTTC
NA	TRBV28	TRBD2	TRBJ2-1	CASRPSGGAGSYNEQFF	TGTGCCAGCAGGCCTAGCGGGGGGGCCGGGTCCTACAATGAGCAGTTCTTC
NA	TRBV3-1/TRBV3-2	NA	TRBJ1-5	CASSRQVKGQPQHF	TGTGCCAGCAGCCGACAGGTCAAGGGGCAGCCCCAGCATTTT
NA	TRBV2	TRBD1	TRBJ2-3	CASSKQWDSSTDTQYF	TGTGCCAGCAGCAAACAGTGGGACAGTAGCACAGATACGCAGTATTTT
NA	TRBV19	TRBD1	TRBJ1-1	CASSGDRGRATTEAFF	TGTGCCAGTTCCGGGGACAGGGGCCGCGCGACTACTGAAGCTTTCTTT
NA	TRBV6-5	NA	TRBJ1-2	CASRGGINYGYTF	TGTGCCAGCAGGGGGGGAATAAACTATGGCTACACCTTC
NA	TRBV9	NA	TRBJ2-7	CASSSRGSSYEQYF	TGTGCCAGCAGCTCCCGTGGGAGCTCCTACGAGCAGTACTTC
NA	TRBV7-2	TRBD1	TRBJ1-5	CASSLLTGVLQPQHF	TGTGCCAGCAGCTTACTGACAGGGGTTCTTCAGCCCCAGCATTTT
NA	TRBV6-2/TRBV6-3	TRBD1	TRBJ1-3	CASSYFGTAAYSGNTIYF	TGTGCCAGCAGTTACTTCGGGACAGCGGCATACTCTGGAAACACCATATATTTT
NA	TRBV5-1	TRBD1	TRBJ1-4	CASSLGTGSQDEKLFF	TGCGCCAGCAGCTTGGGGACAGGGTCTCAGGATGAAAAACTGTTTTTT
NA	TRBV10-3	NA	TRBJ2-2	CALRANSNTGELFF	TGTGCCCTGAGGGCAAACTCGAACACCGGGGAGCTGTTTTTT
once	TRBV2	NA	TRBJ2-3	CASSETAGTQYF	TGTGCCAGCAGTGAAACGGCGGGGACGCAGTATTTT
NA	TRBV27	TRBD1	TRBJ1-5	CATRWTGSNQPQHF	TGTGCCACCCGATGGACAGGGAGCAATCAGCCCCAGCATTTT
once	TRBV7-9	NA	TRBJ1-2	CASSLAGGGYTF	TGTGCCAGCAGCTTAGCGGGGGGAGGCTACACCTTC
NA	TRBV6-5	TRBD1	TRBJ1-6	CASSGQEYNSPLHF	TGTGCCAGCAGCGGACAGGAGTATAATTCACCCCTCCACTTT
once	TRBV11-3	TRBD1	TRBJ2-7	CASTRTGHYEQYF	TGTGCCAGCACCCGGACAGGACACTACGAGCAGTACTTC
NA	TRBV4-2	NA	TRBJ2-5	CASSQGRDRLGGETQYF	TGTGCCAGCAGCCAAGGAAGGGATCGCCTAGGCGGGGAGACCCAGTACTTC
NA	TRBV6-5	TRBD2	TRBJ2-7	CASKRLAGDEQYF	TGTGCCAGCAAGAGACTAGCGGGAGACGAGCAGTACTTC
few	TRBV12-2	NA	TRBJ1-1	CASRLAPEEGAFTEAFF	TGTGCAAGTCGCTTAGCGCCAGAGGAGGGGGCCTTCACTGAAGCTTTCTTT
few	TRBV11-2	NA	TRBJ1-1	CASSLRVGTEAFF	TGTGCCAGCAGCCTCAGGGTGGGCACTGAAGCTTTCTTT
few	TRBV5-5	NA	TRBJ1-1	CASSLDGLRGNTEAFF	TGTGCCAGCAGTTTGGACGGCCTCCGAGGGAACACTGAAGCTTTCTTT
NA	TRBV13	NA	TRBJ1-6	CASSYQLSSYNSPLHF	TGTGCCAGCAGCTACCAACTGAGCTCCTATAATTCACCCCTCCACTTT
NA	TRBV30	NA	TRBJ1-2	CARLGVGGADGYTF	TGTGCCCGATTAGGGGTCGGGGGGGCGGATGGCTACACCTTC
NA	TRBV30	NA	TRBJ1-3	CAWRPSPNTIYF	TGTGCCTGGAGGCCTAGTCCGAACACCATATATTTT
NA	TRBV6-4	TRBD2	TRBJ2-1	CASSPGTRNNEQFF	TGTGCCAGCAGTCCAGGGACTAGAAACAATGAGCAGTTCTTC
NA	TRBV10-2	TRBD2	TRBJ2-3	CATGGGGRGNTQYF	TGCGCCACCGGGGGCGGGGGGAGGGGAAATACGCAGTATTTT
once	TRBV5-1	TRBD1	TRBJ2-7	CASSLARTGGIYEQYF	TGCGCCAGCAGCTTGGCACGGACAGGCGGCATCTACGAGCAGTACTTC
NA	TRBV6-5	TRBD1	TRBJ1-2	CASSEDRGDYGYTF	TGTGCCAGCAGCGAGGACAGGGGTGACTATGGCTACACCTTC
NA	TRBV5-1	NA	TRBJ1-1	CASSLLSGRNTEAFF	TGCGCCAGCAGCCTACTGTCCGGGAGGAACACTGAAGCTTTCTTT
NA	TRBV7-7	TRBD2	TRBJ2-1	CASSPGLAANNEQFF	TGTGCTAGCAGCCCGGGACTAGCGGCTAACAATGAGCAGTTCTTC
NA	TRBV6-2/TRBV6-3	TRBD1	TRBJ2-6	CASSSTGDRGSGANVLTF	TGTGCCAGCAGTTCAACAGGGGATAGGGGCTCTGGGGCCAACGTCCTGACTTTC
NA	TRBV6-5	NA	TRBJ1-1	CASTRGREAFF	TGTGCCAGCACCCGCGGTAGGGAAGCTTTCTTT
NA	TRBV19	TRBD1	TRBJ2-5	CASSIDQTGEETQYF	TGTGCCAGTAGTATAGATCAAACAGGGGAAGAGACCCAGTACTTC
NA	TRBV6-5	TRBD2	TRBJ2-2	CASSLGGGSFGELFF	TGTGCCAGCAGTCTTGGCGGGGGATCCTTCGGGGAGCTGTTTTTT
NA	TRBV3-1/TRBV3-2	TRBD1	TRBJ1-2	CASSQVGGAYYGYTF	TGTGCCAGCAGCCAAGTAGGGGGCGCGTACTATGGCTACACCTTC
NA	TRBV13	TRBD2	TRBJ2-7	CASSFTSGGSYEQYF	TGTGCCAGCAGCTTCACTAGCGGGGGGTCCTACGAGCAGTACTTC
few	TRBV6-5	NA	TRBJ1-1	CASTNQQGSNTEAFF	TGTGCCAGCACTAACCAACAGGGTTCGAACACTGAAGCTTTCTTT
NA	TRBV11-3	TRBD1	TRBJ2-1	CATKQTGGAGFHNEQFF	TGTGCCACCAAGCAAACAGGGGGAGCGGGTTTTCACAATGAGCAGTTCTTC
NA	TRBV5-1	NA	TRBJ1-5	CASSLSGGRNQPQHF	TGCGCCAGCAGCTTATCCGGGGGTCGCAATCAGCCCCAGCATTTT
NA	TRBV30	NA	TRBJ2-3	CAWSPATGMADTQYF	TGTGCCTGGAGCCCCGCGACAGGAATGGCAGATACGCAGTATTTT
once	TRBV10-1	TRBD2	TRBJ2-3	CASSCRVAGGTDTQYF	TGCGCCAGCAGTTGCAGAGTAGCGGGGGGCACAGATACGCAGTATTTT
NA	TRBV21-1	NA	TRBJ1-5	CASSKIPFGADHSNQPQHF	TGTGCCAGCAGCAAAATCCCGTTTGGGGCGGATCATAGCAATCAGCCCCAGCATTTT
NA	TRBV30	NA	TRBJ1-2	CAWSVAGAGYGYTF	TGTGCCTGGAGTGTCGCGGGGGCGGGCTATGGCTACACCTTC
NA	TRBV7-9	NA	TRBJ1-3	CASSLYRNSGNTIYF	TGTGCCAGCAGCTTATATCGTAACTCTGGAAACACCATATATTTT
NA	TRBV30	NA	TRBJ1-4	CAWSDDAGLSEKLFF	TGTGCCTGGAGCGATGACGCGGGGCTTAGTGAAAAACTGTTTTTT
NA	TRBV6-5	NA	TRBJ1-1	CASSYLGGNTEAFF	TGTGCCAGCAGTTACCTAGGGGGGAACACTGAAGCTTTCTTT
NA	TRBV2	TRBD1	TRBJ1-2	CASSGTGYNYGYTF	TGTGCCAGCAGTGGGACAGGGTATAACTATGGCTACACCTTC
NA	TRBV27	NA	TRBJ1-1	CASSLAERNTEAFF	TGTGCCAGCAGTTTAGCGGAGAGAAACACTGAAGCTTTCTTT
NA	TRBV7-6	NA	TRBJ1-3	CASSLGPLLGSYSGNTIYF	TGTGCCAGCAGCTTAGGCCCTCTTTTGGGTAGCTACTCTGGAAACACCATATATTTT
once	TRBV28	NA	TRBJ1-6	CASSVGTPGTLHF	TGTGCCAGCAGTGTCGGGACACCCGGCACCCTCCACTTT
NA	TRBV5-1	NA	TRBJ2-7	CASSLERSYEQYF	TGCGCCAGCAGCTTGGAACGGTCCTACGAGCAGTACTTC
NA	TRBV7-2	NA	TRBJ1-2	CASSAGRGYGYTF	TGTGCCAGCAGCGCGGGACGAGGCTATGGCTACACCTTC